Shown below are 20 T cell receptor beta chains from a single sample sequenced in a study of T cells in Graves' hyperthyroidism and ophthalmopathy. RNA transcripts provided the source from which TCR beta CDR3 regions were amplified. The study used the HTBI primer set for a first-round RT-PCR of the TCR CDR3. Using its own MiXCR run on the multiplex PCR reads, TCRdb lists one record per CDR3 protein. The sample shows a few hundred thousand distinct CDR3 sequences, over 13% of them seen only once. The specimen sequenced was blood. The receptors derive from a woman younger than 35 with Graves' hyperthyroidism.

This clonotype was detected ten times or more. The chain uses TRBV12-3 or TRBV12-4 and TRBJ2-6, with D hard to call. V lost 5 bases and J lost 0, with 8 bases in between. The CDR3 is 15 residues long. The CDR3 DNA is TGTGCCAGCAGTCGGCAGGACTCTGGGGCCAACGTCCTGACTTTC. It yields the protein CASSRQDSGANVLTF.

This CDR3 is CASSPLPGTISTDTQYF. The CDR3 DNA is TGCGCCAGCAGCCCACTACCGGGGACTATAAGCACAGATACGCAGTATTTT. This sequence joins TRBV4-1 and TRBJ2-3; 7 bases agree with TRBD2. Trimming took 4 bases from V and 0 from J; bases not matched to a gene: 10. Germline V gene lookup returns CDR1 MGHRA and CDR2 YSYEKL. This CDR3 is 17 amino acids long.

The chain uses TRBV29-1 and TRBJ2-2; D perhaps matches TRBD2 (5 bases). Trimming took off 8 bases at V and 3 bases at J, with 10 bases between the two ends. Germline loops: CDR1 SQVTM, CDR2 ANQGSEA. The CDR3 runs 12 residues. This CDR3 reads CSLEEDTGELFF. In DNA form, the CDR3 reads TGCAGCCTAGAGGAGGACACCGGGGAGCTGTTTTTT.

This clonotype was counted a few times. The genes are TRBV5-1 and TRBJ2-3, with D unresolved. There are 12 residues in the CDR3. V was trimmed by 3 bases and J by 6 bases, leaving 8 bases between them. The germline V gene has CDR1 SGHRS and CDR2 YFSETQ. For the CDR3, the DNA is TGCGCCAGCAGCTCCACCCAGGATACGCAGTATTTT. It codes for CASSSTQDTQYF.

CDR3 bases: TGTGCCAGCACCCGAAGCCCCACAGGGGCGCAGGGCTACACCTTC. Its protein product is CASTRSPTGAQGYTF. The chain uses TRBV27 and TRBJ1-2; 7 bases are a match to TRBD1. This CDR3 is 15 amino acids long. Per germline, CDR1 MNHEY and CDR2 SMNVEV (reference sequence). J was trimmed by 8 bases and V by 7 bases; bases with no gene match: 16.

There are many counts of this clonotype. The rearrangement links TRBV30 to TRBJ2-1; perhaps TRBD2 as D (5 bases). V lost 2 bases and J lost 14, with 13 bases in between. This CDR3 has 11 amino acids. Germline V CDR1 and CDR2: GTSNPN, SVGIG (reference sequence). Here the CDR3 reads CAWSQTRFEFF. The CDR3, as DNA: TGTGCCTGGAGTCAAACTAGATTCGAGTTCTTC.

This clonotype was detected ten times or more. The chain has TRBV12-3 or TRBV12-4 and TRBJ2-5, with 11 nucleotides matching TRBD2. Germline trimming cut 6 bases from V and 2 bases from J; bases unmatched to any gene: 5. The CDR3 length is 15 residues. The CDR3 sequence: CASRRTSGYQETQYF. CDR3 DNA: TGTGCCAGCAGGCGGACTAGCGGGTATCAAGAGACCCAGTACTTC.

J is TRBJ2-1 and V is TRBV28, with D possibly being TRBD2 (6 bases). CDR3 length: 13 residues. CDR1 and CDR2 from the germline V gene are MDHEN and SYDVKM. V lost 9 bases, J lost 4 bases, and 13 bases lay in between. This chain's CDR3 is CASTDRGYNEQFF. CDR3 bases: TGTGCCAGTACGGACCGGGGGTACAATGAGCAGTTCTTC.

With respect to this clonotype: One base away lies a much larger clone, so this may be a sequencing read error. The chain carries TRBV2 and TRBJ2-1; 9 bases line up with TRBD2. This CDR3 is 14 amino acids long. The germline V gene has CDR1 SNHLY and CDR2 FYNNEI. The CDR3 DNA is TGTGCCGGGACCGAGGCGGGAGGGGACAATGAGCAGCTCTTC. Amino acids: CAGTEAGGDNEQLF.

Ten or more counts support this clonotype. This chain joins TRBV30 and TRBJ1-3; a weak D match, TRBD1 (5 bases). With 2 bases removed from V and 6 bases from J, the gap between germline ends came to 14 bases. The CDR3 has 14 amino acids. From germline, CDR1 is GTSNPN and CDR2 SVGIG (reference sequence). CDR3 protein: CAWSRGREVNTIYF. CDR3 in DNA: TGTGCCTGGAGTCGGGGCAGGGAAGTAAACACCATATATTTT. The variable domain in full, with the rest retrieved from reference TRBV30 and TRBJ1-3, is SQTIHQWPATLVQPVGSPLSLECTVEGTSNPNLYWYRQAAGRGLQLLFYSVGIGQISSEVPQNLSASRPQDRQFILSSKKLLLSDSGFYLCAWSRGREVNTIYFGEGSWLTVV.

The table lists this clonotype with many counts. V and J are TRBV20-1 and TRBJ2-1; D gene unclear. CDR3 length equals 10 residues. Germline CDR1 DFQATT, CDR2 SNEGSKA (reference sequence). Trimming removed 4 bases at V and 7 bases at J, with 5 bases between. CDR3 amino acids: CSATENEQFF. In DNA, the CDR3 is TGCAGTGCTACTGAGAATGAGCAGTTCTTC.

The table lists this clonotype with many counts. CDR3 region: CASTQSRVAQYF. Written as DNA, the CDR3 is TGTGCCAGCACCCAAAGCAGGGTGGCCCAGTACTTC. The V and J genes are TRBV12-3 or TRBV12-4 and TRBJ2-5; D possibly corresponds to TRBD1 (5 bases). Trimming stripped 7 bases from V and 9 bases from J, with 15 bases between. The CDR3 contains 12 residues.

The V gene is TRBV3-1, the J gene TRBJ2-6; no firm D call. CDR3 length: 15 amino acids. Germline values: CDR1 LGHDT, CDR2 YNNKEL (reference sequence). V lost 0 bases, J lost 4 bases, and 7 bases lay in between. CDR3 bases: TGTGCCAGCAGCCAAGATCTAACAGGGGCCAACGTCCTGACTTTC. It codes for CASSQDLTGANVLTF.

This rearrangement joins TRBV25-1 to TRBJ1-1, with 7 bases aligning to TRBD1. The CDR3 loop spans 16 amino acids. The germline V gene has CDR1 MGHDK and CDR2 SYGVNS. Trimming at V came to 3 bases and at J to 1 base, leaving 8 bases not matched to a gene. This CDR3 reads CASSDLGDSRNTEAFF. The CDR3 coding sequence is TGTGCCAGCAGTGACCTTGGGGACAGCCGGAACACTGAAGCTTTCTTT.

This clonotype has ten or more counts. This sequence joins TRBV7-9 and TRBJ1-2; no clear D gene. The germline V gene encodes CDR1 SEHNR and CDR2 FQNEAQ (reference sequence). The CDR3 runs 13 residues. With 5 bases removed from V and 8 bases from J, the gap between germline ends came to 15 bases. The DNA for the CDR3 is TGTGCCAGCAGCGACGGGATCCAAGTAGGCTACACCTTC. It translates to CASSDGIQVGYTF.

The CDR3 reads CASSPNRGSNYGYTF. The CDR3 bases are TGTGCCAGCAGCCCGAACAGGGGGTCAAACTATGGCTACACCTTC. This rearrangement joins TRBV11-2 to TRBJ1-2; 8 bases are shared with TRBD1. CDR1 and CDR2 from the germline V gene are SGHAT and FQNNGV. V shed 5 bases and J 2 bases; nucleotides not matched to a gene: 7. This CDR3 comprises 15 residues.

The chain recombines TRBV20-1 with TRBJ2-1, with 15 positions matching TRBD2. The CDR3 spans 14 residues. V shed 8 bases and J 6 bases; nucleotides not matched to a gene: 5. Germline V gene data show CDR1 as DFQATT and CDR2 as SNEGSKA (reference sequence). This CDR3 is CSTGTSGRINEQFF. In DNA form, the CDR3 reads TGCAGTACAGGGACTAGCGGGAGGATCAATGAGCAGTTCTTC.

This clonotype was detected ten times or more. CDR3 in DNA: TGTGCCACCAGTGACCCTAGCGGAACTCAAGAGACCCAGTACTTC. It translates to CATSDPSGTQETQYF. The chain is built from TRBV24-1 and TRBJ2-5; 7 bases agree with TRBD2. The V segment lost 4 bases and the J segment 2 bases; nucleotides outside the gene matches: 6. Per the germline V gene, CDR1 is KGHDR and CDR2 is SFDVKD. This CDR3 is built from 15 residues.

The chain links TRBV19 to TRBJ1-5, with D uncertain. With 3 bases removed from V and 0 bases from J, the gap between germline ends came to 15 bases. Germline CDR1 and CDR2: LNHDA and SQIVND (reference sequence). The CDR3 extends over 17 amino acids. The CDR3: CASSIFAAPISNQPQHF. CDR3 DNA sequence: TGTGCCAGTAGTATTTTTGCAGCCCCGATTAGCAATCAGCCCCAGCATTTT.

This clonotype came up many times. The chain couples TRBV12-5 to TRBJ2-1, with D tentatively TRBD2 (6 bases). Trimming cost V 4 bases and J 12 bases, with 10 bases left between them. This CDR3 spans 11 amino acids. The germline gives CDR1 LGHNT, CDR2 FRNRAP. In nucleotides, the CDR3 is TGTGCTAGTGGTTGGGACTTGGGGCAGTTCTTC. This gives the protein CASGWDLGQFF.